These T cell receptor beta chains were read from a single sample in a study of breast tumors, draining lymph nodes, adjacent tissues. TCRdb re-derived calls from the multiplex PCR reads in MiXCR, one entry per CDR3 protein. Of approximately 31,000 distinct CDR3 sequences detected, roughly two thirds appear once; the ten largest clones hold over 15%. The sequenced sample was breast tumor tissue. These receptors came from a female donor with breast cancer. Some clones in this sample may be carry-over from other donors' samples. CDR3s include the opening cysteine and the closing phenylalanine or tryptophan. A D gene is named only where the DNA matches it firmly. Some rows mark clone size as missing; the rest say once, few, many or name a class of expanded clone.

clone_size: -
d_call: -
v_call: TRBV7-2
j_call: TRBJ2-2
cdr3_aa: CASSLVYRARGTGELFF
cdr3_nt: TGTGCCAGCAGCTTAGTTTACCGGGCCCGAGGAACCGGGGAGCTGTTTTTT

clone_size: -
d_call: -
v_call: TRBV12-3/TRBV12-4
j_call: TRBJ2-5
cdr3_aa: CASAGEGRETQYF
cdr3_nt: TGTGCCAGCGCTGGAGAGGGCCGAGAGACCCAGTACTTC

clone_size: many
d_call: -
v_call: TRBV5-1
j_call: TRBJ2-5
cdr3_aa: CASSGADQETQYF
cdr3_nt: TGCGCCAGCAGTGGAGCAGACCAAGAGACCCAGTACTTC

clone_size: -
d_call: -
v_call: TRBV12-5
j_call: TRBJ1-5
cdr3_aa: CASCDRTNQPQHF
cdr3_nt: TGTGCCAGCTGCGACAGAACAAATCAGCCCCAGCATTTT

clone_size: few
d_call: TRBD2
v_call: TRBV4-1
j_call: TRBJ2-7
cdr3_aa: CASSQGLAGAYEQYF
cdr3_nt: TGCGCCAGCAGCCAAGGACTAGCGGGAGCCTACGAGCAGTACTTC

clone_size: -
d_call: -
v_call: TRBV19
j_call: TRBJ2-3
cdr3_aa: CASRKGGLSTDTQYF
cdr3_nt: TGTGCCAGTAGGAAGGGGGGTTTGAGCACAGATACGCAGTATTTT

clone_size: -
d_call: -
v_call: TRBV25-1
j_call: TRBJ1-2
cdr3_aa: CASSAPGDVYGYTF
cdr3_nt: TGTGCCAGCAGTGCCCCCGGGGATGTCTATGGCTACACCTTC

clone_size: -
d_call: -
v_call: TRBV19
j_call: TRBJ2-5
cdr3_aa: CASSEGGGRETQYF
cdr3_nt: TGTGCCAGTAGTGAGGGGGGGGGCCGAGAGACCCAGTACTTC

clone_size: -
d_call: TRBD1
v_call: TRBV10-3
j_call: TRBJ1-3
cdr3_aa: CAIGTDSGNTIYF
cdr3_nt: TGTGCCATCGGGACAGACTCTGGAAACACCATATATTTT

clone_size: -
d_call: -
v_call: TRBV7-2
j_call: TRBJ2-5
cdr3_aa: CASSRSTQETQYF
cdr3_nt: TGTGCCAGCAGCCGATCAACCCAAGAGACCCAGTACTTC

clone_size: many
d_call: TRBD1
v_call: TRBV5-1
j_call: TRBJ1-5
cdr3_aa: CASSSGQEGQPQHF
cdr3_nt: TGCGCCAGCAGCTCTGGACAGGAAGGTCAGCCCCAGCATTTT

clone_size: medium-sized
d_call: -
v_call: TRBV7-9
j_call: TRBJ1-5
cdr3_aa: CASSLAFDQPQHF
cdr3_nt: TGTGCCAGCAGCTTGGCGTTCGATCAGCCCCAGCATTTT

clone_size: -
d_call: TRBD2
v_call: TRBV19
j_call: TRBJ2-7
cdr3_aa: CASSITGGRAYEQYF
cdr3_nt: TGTGCCAGTAGTATAACGGGCGGGAGGGCCTACGAGCAGTACTTC

clone_size: -
d_call: -
v_call: TRBV25-1
j_call: TRBJ1-6
cdr3_aa: CASSFSRGSPLHF
cdr3_nt: TGTGCCAGCAGTTTTTCCAGGGGTTCCCCCCTCCACTTT

clone_size: -
d_call: -
v_call: TRBV11-2
j_call: TRBJ2-7
cdr3_aa: CASSLDGFYEQYF
cdr3_nt: TGTGCCAGCAGCTTGGACGGCTTCTACGAGCAGTACTTC

clone_size: -
d_call: -
v_call: TRBV4-2
j_call: TRBJ2-5
cdr3_aa: CASSQSHGETQYF
cdr3_nt: TGTGCCAGCAGCCAATCTCACGGGGAGACCCAGTACTTC

clone_size: -
d_call: -
v_call: TRBV7-6
j_call: TRBJ1-4
cdr3_aa: CASSLGAGATNEKLFF
cdr3_nt: TGTGCCAGCAGCTTAGGGGCAGGGGCAACTAATGAAAAACTGTTTTTT

clone_size: medium-sized
d_call: -
v_call: TRBV7-8
j_call: TRBJ1-2
cdr3_aa: CASSLGSANYGYTF
cdr3_nt: TGTGCCAGCAGCTTAGGCAGCGCGAACTATGGCTACACCTTC

clone_size: -
d_call: TRBD1
v_call: TRBV19
j_call: TRBJ2-5
cdr3_aa: CASITLDREETQYF
cdr3_nt: TGTGCCAGTATCACCTTAGACAGGGAAGAGACCCAGTACTTC

clone_size: many
d_call: -
v_call: TRBV28
j_call: TRBJ1-5
cdr3_aa: CASKRGGNQPQHF
cdr3_nt: TGTGCGAGCAAGAGGGGGGGCAATCAGCCCCAGCATTTT

clone_size: medium-sized
d_call: TRBD1
v_call: TRBV6-6
j_call: TRBJ1-2
cdr3_aa: CASSRQGQGHYGYTF
cdr3_nt: TGTGCCAGCAGTCGTCAAGGACAGGGCCACTATGGCTACACCTTC

clone_size: -
d_call: TRBD2
v_call: TRBV2
j_call: TRBJ2-1
cdr3_aa: CASSWTSGGPYEQFF
cdr3_nt: TGTGCCAGCAGTTGGACTAGCGGGGGGCCGTATGAGCAGTTCTTC

clone_size: -
d_call: TRBD2
v_call: TRBV9
j_call: TRBJ2-7
cdr3_aa: CASSVWGEGEQYF
cdr3_nt: TGTGCCAGCAGCGTGTGGGGGGAGGGCGAGCAGTACTTC

clone_size: -
d_call: TRBD1
v_call: TRBV20-1
j_call: TRBJ1-6
cdr3_aa: CSARDRRQGVDSPLHF
cdr3_nt: TGCAGTGCTAGAGATCGGAGACAGGGGGTTGATTCACCCCTCCACTTT

clone_size: many
d_call: TRBD1
v_call: TRBV2
j_call: TRBJ1-2
cdr3_aa: CASRDRLAGGYTF
cdr3_nt: TGTGCCAGTAGGGACAGGCTCGCGGGGGGCTACACCTTC

clone_size: -
d_call: TRBD1
v_call: TRBV6-2/TRBV6-3
j_call: TRBJ1-2
cdr3_aa: CASTDRGSNGYTF
cdr3_nt: TGTGCCAGCACGGACAGGGGATCGAATGGCTACACCTTC

clone_size: -
d_call: -
v_call: TRBV2
j_call: TRBJ2-1
cdr3_aa: CASSLTGYNEQFF
cdr3_nt: TGTGCCAGCAGCCTGACTGGCTACAATGAGCAGTTCTTC

clone_size: many
d_call: -
v_call: TRBV9
j_call: TRBJ2-7
cdr3_aa: CASSVGTVSEEQYF
cdr3_nt: TGTGCCAGCAGCGTGGGGACGGTCTCGGAAGAGCAGTACTTC

clone_size: many
d_call: TRBD2
v_call: TRBV10-3
j_call: TRBJ2-2
cdr3_aa: CAIGGAGELFF
cdr3_nt: TGTGCCATCGGGGGGGCCGGGGAGCTGTTTTTT

clone_size: medium-sized
d_call: -
v_call: TRBV7-9
j_call: TRBJ1-3
cdr3_aa: CASSSGSSGNTIYF
cdr3_nt: TGTGCCAGCAGCAGCGGAAGCTCGGGAAACACCATATATTTT

clone_size: many
d_call: -
v_call: TRBV6-5
j_call: TRBJ1-2
cdr3_aa: CASSHSSGRGYTF
cdr3_nt: TGTGCCAGCAGTCACTCGTCGGGCAGAGGCTACACCTTC

clone_size: -
d_call: -
v_call: TRBV7-9
j_call: TRBJ1-2
cdr3_aa: CASVDRSYGYTF
cdr3_nt: TGTGCCAGCGTGGACAGAAGCTATGGCTACACCTTC

clone_size: medium-sized
d_call: TRBD1
v_call: TRBV7-2
j_call: TRBJ2-7
cdr3_aa: CASSLAGQGYEQYF
cdr3_nt: TGTGCCAGCAGCTTAGCCGGACAGGGTTACGAGCAGTACTTC

clone_size: once
d_call: -
v_call: TRBV20-1
j_call: TRBJ2-6
cdr3_aa: CSARTRDAGANVLTF
cdr3_nt: TGCAGTGCTAGAACAAGGGATGCTGGGGCCAACGTCCTGACTTTC

clone_size: -
d_call: -
v_call: TRBV4-1
j_call: TRBJ1-2
cdr3_aa: CASSGIQGASYTF
cdr3_nt: TGCGCCAGCAGCGGCATACAAGGGGCCAGCTACACCTTC

clone_size: -
d_call: -
v_call: TRBV2
j_call: TRBJ2-3
cdr3_aa: CASSGVTDTQYF
cdr3_nt: TGTGCCAGCAGCGGGGTCACAGATACGCAGTATTTT

clone_size: -
d_call: TRBD2
v_call: TRBV19
j_call: TRBJ2-1
cdr3_aa: CASSKRTSGRAYEQFF
cdr3_nt: TGTGCCAGTAGTAAAAGGACTAGCGGGAGGGCCTATGAGCAGTTCTTC

clone_size: -
d_call: -
v_call: TRBV5-5
j_call: TRBJ2-1
cdr3_aa: CASSFRVDNEQFF
cdr3_nt: TGTGCCAGCAGCTTCCGGGTGGATAATGAGCAGTTCTTC

clone_size: -
d_call: -
v_call: TRBV6-2/TRBV6-3
j_call: TRBJ2-3
cdr3_aa: CAAGGQGPSLGDTQYF
cdr3_nt: TGTGCCGCAGGAGGGCAGGGTCCCTCCCTAGGAGATACGCAGTATTTT